This TCR beta chain was identified during a study of blood T cell repertoires in COVID-19. V shed 4 bases, J shed 11 bases, and the junction held 16 bases outside the gene matches. The V gene's germline CDR1 is MDHEN and CDR2 SYDVKM. The CDR3 covers 15 residues. The age range of participants was about 18 to 100 years, with residence in fewer than 25 US areas. Clinical history as reported by participants underpinned cohort assignment. Repertoires were generated with immunoSEQ multiplex PCR, while TCRdb's copy carries only in-frame clones and drops some. This table holds around 140,000 clones, 86% found once.

The chain is built from TRBV28 and TRBJ1-1; 7 bases match TRBD1. The sequencing sample was made of PBMCs or T cells enriched from blood (not recorded which). This sequence was found in a man aged 45-60 years who had recovered from COVID-19. CDR3 sequence reads: CASSSFSFQGDRAFF. The CDR3 DNA is TGTGCCAGCAGTTCATTCTCTTTTCAGGGGGATCGGGCTTTCTTT.